Listed below are T cell receptor beta chains from one sample, sequenced in a study of cytomegalovirus exposure and HLA in healthy donors. Assay: immunoSEQ multiplex PCR; the TCRdb copy retains only in-frame clones and omits some. The table has about 140,000 clones, about four fifths seen once; the top ten hold roughly 1.3%. The sequencing sample was made of PBMCs. The source of these receptors is a male donor in good health and CMV-seropositive. CDR3s include the opening cysteine and the closing phenylalanine or tryptophan. D genes are given only for firm matches.

j_call d_call v_call cdr3_nt cdr3_aa
TRBJ1-2 . TRBV6-5 TGTGCCAGCAGCCGGGACACGGGATTGTATGGCTACACCTTC CASSRDTGLYGYTF
TRBJ2-1 TRBD1 TRBV7-3 TGTGCCAGCAGCCCCAACAGGGGCCCTGAGCAGTTCTTC CASSPNRGPEQFF
TRBJ2-1 . TRBV7-2 TGTGCCAGCAGCTTATATACGGGGGTCGAGGAGCAGTTCTTC CASSLYTGVEEQFF
TRBJ2-2 TRBD2 TRBV19 TGTGCCAGTGGACTAGCGGGGGACCTGGGCGGGGAGCTGTTTTTT CASGLAGDLGGELFF
TRBJ2-7 TRBD1 TRBV18 TGTGCCAGCTCACCATCTTTATGGGACAGAAACCTAATTATCTCCGAGCAGTACTTC CASSPSLWDRNLIISEQYF
TRBJ2-5 . TRBV19 TGTGCCAGTAGTATAGATGGCAGGGGAGTCGAGACCCAGTACTTC CASSIDGRGVETQYF
TRBJ1-2 TRBD1 TRBV28 TGTGCCAGTCGAATATACCAGGGGGCATTCCCGAATGGCTACACCTTC CASRIYQGAFPNGYTF
TRBJ1-1 . TRBV11-3 TGTGCCAGCAGCCCCCAAGCAGGGGCGCAAGCTTTCTTT CASSPQAGAQAFF
TRBJ2-7 TRBD2 TRBV2 TGTGCCAGCAGTAGTAGCGGGGGGCCCGTTCTACAGTACTTC CASSSSGGPVLQYF
TRBJ2-7 . TRBV28 TGTGCCAGCAGTTTAGGGGGGGAACAGGGTAGCTCCTACGAGCAGTACTTC CASSLGGEQGSSYEQYF
TRBJ2-6 TRBD1 TRBV7-3 TGTGCCAGCAGCTACAGGGGATGGGCGGCTGGGGCCAACGTCCTGACTTTC CASSYRGWAAGANVLTF
TRBJ2-1 TRBD2 TRBV7-9 TGTGCCAGCAGTGACACTAGCGCCCCTTGGTACAATGAGCAGTTCTTC CASSDTSAPWYNEQFF
TRBJ1-4 . TRBV27 TGTGCCAGCAGTTTGAGCCCCCCGAGGAAAGGAGGTGAAAAACTGTTTTTT CASSLSPPRKGGEKLFF